A selection of T cell receptor beta chains follows, all from one sample in a study of radiotherapy plus CTLA-4 blockade in lung cancer. The data were produced by immunoSEQ multiplex PCR, yet TCRdb's version contains in-frame clones alone and is incomplete. The sample holds roughly 45,000 clones, roughly 60% seen once. The sequences come from peripheral blood, collected from a patient treated with radiotherapy plus ipilimumab. The receptor set was obtained from a human donor with non-small cell lung cancer who had a partial response to radiotherapy plus ipilimumab. Each CDR3 is given with its conserved first and last residue. D genes are given only for firm matches. For some rows the clone size is stated as once, few or many, or as a class when expanded; others skip it.

v_gene	j_gene	d_gene	len	abundance	CDR3nt	CDR3aa
TRBV4-2	TRBJ1-2	TRBD1	16	NA	TGTGCCAGCAGCCAAGACGGATGGACAGGAATCTATGGCTACACCTTC	CASSQDGWTGIYGYTF
TRBV13	TRBJ2-1	NA	15	NA	TGTGCCAGCAGCCTAGGGTTCAGCTCCTACAATGAGCAGTTCTTC	CASSLGFSSYNEQFF
TRBV7-9	TRBJ1-3	TRBD1	16	NA	TGTGCCAGCAGCTCCCGGGGGACAGGGTCGGCAAACACCATATATTTT	CASSSRGTGSANTIYF
TRBV20-1	TRBJ1-2	NA	11	NA	TGCAGTGCAAGGACTGACTATGGCTACACCTTC	CSARTDYGYTF
TRBV15	TRBJ1-5	NA	15	NA	TGTGCCACCAGCGAAGCGAGGGGGTATGGTCAGCCCCAGCATTTT	CATSEARGYGQPQHF
TRBV5-2	TRBJ2-6	NA	17	once	TGTGCCAGCAAGAGCTTCGGAGAGCAAAGTCGGGCCAACGTCCTGACTTTC	CASKSFGEQSRANVLTF
TRBV5-5	TRBJ1-6	TRBD1	15	few	TGTGCCAGCAGCCCGGGGACAGGGGCGCGTTCACCCCTCCACTTT	CASSPGTGARSPLHF
TRBV7-2	TRBJ2-1	NA	14	NA	TGTGCCAGCAGCTTAGGGACATCGTACAATGAGCAGTTCTTC	CASSLGTSYNEQFF
TRBV30	TRBJ2-7	NA	14	NA	TGTGCCTCATCTTCCGGGACTGGGGCTTACGAGCAGTACTTC	CASSSGTGAYEQYF
TRBV7-3	TRBJ1-1	NA	13	NA	TGTGCCAGCAGCTTATTCCGGGAAACTGAAGCTTTCTTT	CASSLFRETEAFF
TRBV4-2	TRBJ2-3	NA	15	many	TGTGCCAGCAGCCAAACTAGGATCGTCACAGATACGCAGTATTTT	CASSQTRIVTDTQYF
TRBV18	TRBJ1-6	NA	15	NA	TGTGCCAGCTCACCGAGCGGCGCTATTAATTCACCCCTCCACTTT	CASSPSGAINSPLHF
TRBV30	TRBJ2-2	NA	14	few	TGTGCCTGGACCGGGACAAGAAGCACCGGGGAGCTGTTTTTT	CAWTGTRSTGELFF
TRBV23-1	TRBJ1-5	TRBD1	19	NA	TGCGCCAGCAGTCAACCTCCCGTCTCTACAGGGGTTAGCAATCAGCCCCAGCATTTT	CASSQPPVSTGVSNQPQHF
TRBV6-6	TRBJ1-5	TRBD1	14	NA	TGTGCCAGTCGCTTCGGGACAGATAATCAGCCCCAGCATTTT	CASRFGTDNQPQHF
TRBV5-4	TRBJ2-1	NA	14	NA	TGTGCCAGCAGCCCCAGACGGGGTATCAATGAGCAGTTCTTC	CASSPRRGINEQFF
TRBV5-1	TRBJ1-2	NA	14	NA	TGCGCCAGCAGCTTGGACACGGAAACGGGTGGCTACACCTTC	CASSLDTETGGYTF
TRBV29-1	TRBJ2-7	NA	15	NA	TGCAGCGTCCTTAAACTCCGGGACATTGACTACGAGCAGTACTTC	CSVLKLRDIDYEQYF
TRBV19	TRBJ1-4	TRBD1	14	many	TGTGCCAGTAGTAGGAACAGGGGCAATGAAAAACTGTTTTTT	CASSRNRGNEKLFF
TRBV5-6	TRBJ1-2	TRBD1	15	NA	TGTGCCAGCAGCTTGACGCAGGGGGCTAACTATGGCTACACCTTC	CASSLTQGANYGYTF
TRBV6-5	TRBJ1-2	NA	14	NA	TGTGCCAGCAGGAAAGACACAGGGATCGGTGGCTACACCTTC	CASRKDTGIGGYTF
TRBV4-1	TRBJ2-1	TRBD2	16	NA	TGCGCCAGCAGCTCCACGACTAGCGGGGCGTACAATGAGCAGTTCTTC	CASSSTTSGAYNEQFF
TRBV7-2	TRBJ2-1	TRBD2	16	NA	TGTGCCAGCAGCTTAGTAAGCGGGGGGTTCTACAATGAGCAGTTCTTC	CASSLVSGGFYNEQFF
TRBV5-8	TRBJ2-7	NA	14	NA	TGTGCCAGCAGCTTGTACCACGGAGCCTACGAGCAGTACTTC	CASSLYHGAYEQYF
TRBV6-1	TRBJ2-7	TRBD2	12	NA	TGTGCCACCGTAGCGGGAAGTTACGAGCAGTACTTC	CATVAGSYEQYF